The rows below give T cell receptor beta chains drawn from one sample of a study of cytomegalovirus exposure and HLA in healthy donors. Generated by immunoSEQ multiplex PCR, the TCRdb table keeps only in-frame clones and is missing some. The sample shows about 190,000 clones, roughly 83% of them seen only once. Sequencing input: PBMCs. The origin of the receptors is a boy aged 2-9 years in good health and CMV-seronegative. Both conserved end residues are part of each CDR3. D genes are given only for firm matches. Clone size is shown for a subset of rows, as once, few, many or a class of expanded clone.

>TRBV4-3|few|TRBJ1-2|.
TGCGCCAGCAGCCAGGGGAGGTTGGATGGCTACACCTTC
CASSQGRLDGYTF
>TRBV18|once|TRBJ2-3|.
TGTGCCAGCTCACCGGATCGGGGGTCGCGCGGGGAAGATACGCAGTATTTT
CASSPDRGSRGEDTQYF
>TRBV2|.|TRBJ2-7|.
TGTGCCAGCAGAGAAAGGGGGGGAGGTTTATACGAGCAGTACTTC
CASRERGGGLYEQYF
>TRBV5-6|.|TRBJ2-1|TRBD1
TGTGCCAGCAGCTTGGGGGACAGGGGTGAAAACAATGAGCAGTTCTTC
CASSLGDRGENNEQFF
>TRBV7-9|.|TRBJ2-5|TRBD2
TGTGCCAGCAGCTTAGGCCTAGCGGGGGCGGAGACCCAGTACTTC
CASSLGLAGAETQYF
>TRBV11-2|.|TRBJ1-3|.
TGTGCCAGCAGGAGACAGGCCCCCTCTGGAAACACCATATATTTT
CASRRQAPSGNTIYF
>TRBV27|.|TRBJ1-1|TRBD1
TGTGCCAGCAGTCTTCAGGGGGCCACTGAAGCTTTCTTT
CASSLQGATEAFF
>TRBV5-1|.|TRBJ2-1|TRBD2
TGCGCCAGCAGCTTGGTGTCTAGCGGGACGTACAATGAGCAGTTCTTC
CASSLVSSGTYNEQFF
>TRBV5-4|.|TRBJ2-3|TRBD2
TGTGCCAGCAGCTCAGCGCTAGCGGGGGGAACAGATACGCAGTATTTT
CASSSALAGGTDTQYF
>TRBV6-1|once|TRBJ1-1|TRBD1
TGTGCCAGCAGTGGCCGGTTGGGACAGGGAGGGGCGACTGAAGCTTTCTTT
CASSGRLGQGGATEAFF
>TRBV30|.|TRBJ1-5|.
TGTGCCTGGAGTTTCGGGGACACGAATCAGCCCCAGCATTTT
CAWSFGDTNQPQHF
>TRBV5-1|.|TRBJ1-1|.
TGCGCCAGCAGCTTGCCCCGGGCAAGGGGTGAAGCTTTCTTT
CASSLPRARGEAFF
>TRBV15|.|TRBJ2-5|TRBD1
TGTGCCACCAGCAGAGATTCTGGGACAGGGGAGACCCAGTACTTC
CATSRDSGTGETQYF
>TRBV19|.|TRBJ1-2|.
TGTGCCAGTAGTATTCCCGGGTATGGCTACACCTTC
CASSIPGYGYTF
>TRBV28|.|TRBJ2-1|TRBD1
TGTGCCACCTGGGACAGTCTCAACAATGAGCAGTTCTTC
CATWDSLNNEQFF
>TRBV4-2|.|TRBJ2-1|TRBD2
TGTGCCAGCAGTTTCGGACTAGCGGGAGTAGACAATGAGCAGTTCTTC
CASSFGLAGVDNEQFF
>TRBV15|.|TRBJ2-1|TRBD2
TGTGCCACCAGCAGGACTAGCGGGAGGCTGGGATTGAGTGAGCAGTTCTTC
CATSRTSGRLGLSEQFF
>TRBV7-2|.|TRBJ2-1|TRBD2
TGTGCCAGCAGCCCGACGGGACTAGCGGGACGGCAGTTCTTC
CASSPTGLAGRQFF
>TRBV9|.|TRBJ2-3|TRBD2
TGTGCCAGCAGCGTAGCAGACGGGACTAGCCGGTTTACGCAGTATTTT
CASSVADGTSRFTQYF
>TRBV5-6|.|TRBJ2-5|TRBD1
TGTGCCAGCAGCTTTAGGCGGAGCAGGGGGCGAGAGACCCAGTACTTC
CASSFRRSRGRETQYF
>TRBV30|.|TRBJ2-1|TRBD1
TGTGCGACGGGACAGGGGGTTGGTGCGTTCTTC
CATGQGVGAFF
>TRBV7-9|.|TRBJ1-3|TRBD1
TGTGCCAGCAGCCCTAACGGGGACAGTTTTTCTGGAAACACCATATATTTT
CASSPNGDSFSGNTIYF
>TRBV5-6|few|TRBJ1-2|.
TGTGCCAGCAGCTTGGGGGCAGGGTGGAACTATGGCTACACCTTC
CASSLGAGWNYGYTF
>TRBV5-1|few|TRBJ2-3|.
TGCGCCAGCAGCTCCGGGACTCCCTCGAGCACAGATACGCAGTATTTT
CASSSGTPSSTDTQYF
>TRBV6-6|few|TRBJ2-3|.
TGTGCCAGCAGTTACTCCTCTAGCACAGATACGCAGTATTTT
CASSYSSSTDTQYF
>TRBV5-1|.|TRBJ1-2|TRBD1
TGCGCCAGCAGCAAAGGGACAGGGAGGAGTTACTATGGCTACACCTTC
CASSKGTGRSYYGYTF
>TRBV25-1|.|TRBJ2-1|TRBD2
TGTGCCAGCAGACCCACAGGACTAGCGGGAATGGATGAGCAGTTCTTC
CASRPTGLAGMDEQFF
>TRBV6-1|.|TRBJ2-4|TRBD1
TGTGCCAGCAGCGAAATGCCCAGGGGGGCCAAAAACATTCAGTACTTC
CASSEMPRGAKNIQYF
>TRBV6-5|once|TRBJ2-7|TRBD1
TGTGCCAGCAGTTACTTTAAGGACAGGTACCCCTACGAGCAGTACTTC
CASSYFKDRYPYEQYF
>TRBV5-6|once|TRBJ2-5|.
TGTGCCAGCAGCCCCTCAGGGGCGGAGACCCAGTACTTC
CASSPSGAETQYF
>TRBV7-9|.|TRBJ1-4|TRBD1
TGTGCCAGCAGCTCCCGGGACAGGGTAATTTCAACTAATGAAAAACTGTTTTTT
CASSSRDRVISTNEKLFF
>TRBV19|.|TRBJ2-1|.
TGTGCCAGTAGTGGGGGAGGAAGCCTGAGCTCCTACAATGAGCAGTTCTTC
CASSGGGSLSSYNEQFF
>TRBV7-3|.|TRBJ1-2|.
TGTGCCAGCAGCTTACGCGGGGGGTATGGCTACACCTTC
CASSLRGGYGYTF
>TRBV4-1|.|TRBJ1-4|.
TGCGCCAGCAGCCAAGCCCCCCTGGGGGCGAAGGGTGAAAAACTGTTTTTT
CASSQAPLGAKGEKLFF
>TRBV7-6|.|TRBJ2-5|.
TGTGCCAGCAGCTCCCACAGGCAAGAGACCCAGTACTTC
CASSSHRQETQYF
>TRBV5-6|.|TRBJ1-6|TRBD1
TGTGCCAGCAGCTTGGGAGGACAGGGATCACCCCTCCACTTT
CASSLGGQGSPLHF
>TRBV15|.|TRBJ2-3|.
TGTGCCACCAGCAGCCCCGTCATCAGTGATACGCAGTATTTT
CATSSPVISDTQYF
>TRBV5-1|.|TRBJ2-2|TRBD1
TGCGCCAGCAGCGAGGGACAGGGGGCGACCGGGGAGCTGTTTTTT
CASSEGQGATGELFF
>TRBV7-2|.|TRBJ2-3|TRBD2
TGTGCCAGCAGCTTTGCGGGGGGGCCATTTCAAGATACGCAGTATTTT
CASSFAGGPFQDTQYF
>TRBV29-1|.|TRBJ1-1|TRBD1
TGCAGCGTACGGGACAGGGTACCCGACACTGAAGCTTTCTTT
CSVRDRVPDTEAFF
>TRBV6-6|.|TRBJ1-6|.
TGTGCCAGCAGTTCCCGGGGGAGCTCCTATAATTCACCCCTCCACTTT
CASSSRGSSYNSPLHF